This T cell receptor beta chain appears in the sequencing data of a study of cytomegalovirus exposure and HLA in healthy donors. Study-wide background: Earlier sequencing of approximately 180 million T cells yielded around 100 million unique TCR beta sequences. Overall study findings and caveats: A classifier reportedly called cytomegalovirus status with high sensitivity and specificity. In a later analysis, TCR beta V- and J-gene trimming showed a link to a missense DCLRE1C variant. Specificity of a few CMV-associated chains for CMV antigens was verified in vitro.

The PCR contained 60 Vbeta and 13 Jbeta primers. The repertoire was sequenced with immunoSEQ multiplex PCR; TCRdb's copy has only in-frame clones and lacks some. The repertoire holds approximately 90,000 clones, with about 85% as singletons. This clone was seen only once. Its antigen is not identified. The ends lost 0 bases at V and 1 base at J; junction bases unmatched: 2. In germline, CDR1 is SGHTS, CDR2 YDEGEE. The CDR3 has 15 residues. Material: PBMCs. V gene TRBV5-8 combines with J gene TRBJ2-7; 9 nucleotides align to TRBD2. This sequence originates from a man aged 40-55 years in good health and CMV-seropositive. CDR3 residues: CASSLASGGSYEQYF. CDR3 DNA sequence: TGTGCCAGCAGCTTGGCAAGCGGGGGGTCCTACGAGCAGTACTTC.